The 17 T cell receptor beta chains below all came from one sample that was sequenced in a study of identical twins. TCRdb passed the 5' RACE reads through MiXCR, listing each CDR3 protein once. This repertoire shows some 560,000 distinct CDR3 sequences, around a tenth found once; its top ten account for around 3%. These data also formed part of another study, on yellow fever vaccine responses in identical twins.

The material sequenced was PBMCs. These receptors were obtained from a woman between 18 and 30 years old in good health.

Ten or more counts support this clonotype. The chain has TRBV12-3 or TRBV12-4 and TRBJ1-1; D is undetermined. The ends were cut back, 7 bases at V and 2 bases at J, with 14 bases in the middle. The CDR3 has 14 amino acids. In DNA form, the CDR3 reads TGTGCCAGCACCTCGAGAACGGTTAACACTGAAGCTTTCTTT. This translates into CASTSRTVNTEAFF.

The V call is TRBV15, the J call TRBJ2-7; TRBD2 matches 7 bases. The CDR3 totals 15 residues. Germline V gene lookup returns CDR1 LNHNV and CDR2 YYDKDF (reference sequence). Trimming removed 5 bases from V and 4 bases from J; junction bases left unmatched: 11. DNA of the CDR3: TGTGCCACCAGCGCCCCAGCGGGACCCCGTTACGAGCAGTACTTC. As protein: CATSAPAGPRYEQYF.

Ten or more counts support this clonotype. V gene TRBV12-3 or TRBV12-4 combines with J gene TRBJ1-4; D ambiguous. Trimming removed 6 bases from V and 8 bases from J, with 7 bases in between. This CDR3 region has 11 residues. DNA for the CDR3: TGTGCCAGCAGCCAAGGGGAAAAACTGTTTTTT. Its translation: CASSQGEKLFF.

The CDR3 bases are TGTGCCAGCAGTTCTCCTGGGGACAGGGGGTCCTACGAGCAGTACTTC. As protein: CASSSPGDRGSYEQYF. This chain joins TRBV28 and TRBJ2-7; 11 bases map to TRBD1. The CDR3 is 16 amino acids. J lost 1 base, V lost 4 bases, and 6 bases had no gene match. In germline, CDR1 is MDHEN, CDR2 SYDVKM.

This clonotype was counted a few times. The chain has TRBV20-1 and TRBJ2-1, with D maybe TRBD2 (5 bases). V dropped 6 bases and J dropped 3 bases, with 15 bases sitting between them. The CDR3 covers 14 residues. The germline V gene encodes CDR1 DFQATT and CDR2 SNEGSKA (reference sequence). For the CDR3, the DNA is TGCAGTGCGCGACCCCGGACTCTCTACAATGAGCAGTTCTTC. Translating it yields CSARPRTLYNEQFF.

This clonotype showed up many times. The chain is built from TRBV24-1 and TRBJ2-1; possibly TRBD1 for D (6 bases). Looked up from germline, CDR1 is KGHDR and CDR2 is SFDVKD. This CDR3 comprises 16 residues. Trimming removed 0 bases from V and 6 bases from J, with 14 bases in between. The CDR3 sequence is CATSDLRDRMVNEQFF. The CDR3 DNA reads as TGTGCCACCAGTGATTTGCGAGACAGGATGGTCAATGAGCAGTTCTTC.

The chain couples TRBV7-9 to TRBJ2-1; TRBD2 is a possible D gene (6 bases). CDR1 and CDR2 (germline): SEHNR, FQNEAQ (reference sequence). The germline V and J ends were trimmed by 5 bases and 3 bases, with 11 bases remaining between them. The CDR3 length is 14 residues. The CDR3 region is CASSDGTYYNEQFF. In DNA, the CDR3 is TGTGCCAGCAGCGATGGGACTTACTACAATGAGCAGTTCTTC.

The J gene is TRBJ2-7, the V gene TRBV2; D unclear. The CDR3 has 11 amino acids. Between the trimmed V and J ends, which lost 3 bases and 7 bases, there was a span of 7 bases. The V gene's germline CDR1 is SNHLY and CDR2 FYNNEI. CDR3 residues: CASSDDPEQYF. The DNA of the CDR3 is TGTGCCAGCAGTGATGACCCAGAGCAGTACTTC.

CDR3 region: CAWSVLGGSGTQYF. CDR3 DNA: TGTGCCTGGAGTGTCTTAGGGGGAAGTGGGACCCAGTACTTC. This sequence joins TRBV30 and TRBJ2-5, with D maybe TRBD1 (6 bases). Between the trimmed V and J ends, which lost 0 bases and 7 bases, there was a span of 15 bases. The length of the CDR3 is 14 residues. The V gene's germline CDR1 is GTSNPN and CDR2 SVGIG (reference sequence).

This clonotype was recorded many times. V gene TRBV12-3 or TRBV12-4 combines with J gene TRBJ2-7; D is uncertain. This CDR3 spans 12 amino acids. The V end lost 8 bases, the J end lost 4 bases, and 12 bases lay between the germline ends. The CDR3: CASARSVYEQYF. The CDR3 DNA follows: TGTGCCAGCGCCCGATCCGTTTACGAGCAGTACTTC.

This clonotype was picked up a small number of times. The chain is built from TRBV5-1 and TRBJ2-3, with TRBD2 matching 12 bases. CDR1 is SGHRS, CDR2 YFSETQ, per germline. The CDR3 is 15 amino acids. J lost 4 bases, V lost 2 bases, and 2 bases had no gene match. This CDR3 reads CASSFLAGGPDTQYF. The CDR3 DNA reads as TGCGCCAGCAGCTTCCTAGCGGGAGGGCCAGATACGCAGTATTTT. Filled out from reference TRBV5-1 and TRBJ2-3, the complete variable domain reads KAGVTQTPRYLIKTRGQQVTLSCSPISGHRSVSWYQQTPGQGLQFLFEYFSETQRNKGNFPGRFSGRQFSNSRSEMNVSTLELGDSALYLCASSFLAGGPDTQYFGPGTRLTVL.

This clonotype was recorded a few times. The rearrangement uses TRBV11-2 and TRBJ2-1; 8 bases fit TRBD1. CDR1 is SGHAT and CDR2 is FQNNGV in the germline V gene. After removal of 0 bases from V and 10 bases from J, the junction contained 8 bases not matched to a gene. The CDR3 consists of 15 residues. In DNA, the CDR3 is TGTGCCAGCAGCTTAGATCTGGCAGGGGGCCTCGAGCAGTTCTTC. As protein: CASSLDLAGGLEQFF.

The table lists this clonotype with a few counts. The chain's CDR3 is CASSPLTRGNTEAFF. The CDR3 DNA follows: TGTGCCAGCTCACCACTGACCCGGGGGAACACTGAAGCTTTCTTT. The chain links TRBV18 to TRBJ1-1; D unresolved. V lost 1 base, J lost 1 base, and 10 bases lay in between. This CDR3 region has 15 residues. From germline, CDR1 is KGHSH and CDR2 LQKENI.

The chain recombines TRBV7-8 with TRBJ2-5, with D tentatively TRBD2 (7 bases). Trimming left V 5 bases short and J 5 bases short, with 15 bases between. This CDR3 comprises 14 residues. CDR1 is SGHVS and CDR2 is FQNEAQ in the germline V gene. The DNA for the CDR3 is TGTGCCAGCAGCATCAACAGGGAGGGGGAGACCCAGTACTTC. It codes for CASSINREGETQYF.

This clonotype was recorded many times. The chain joins TRBV12-3 or TRBV12-4 to TRBJ2-3; D remains ambiguous. Trimming took off 6 bases at V and 1 base at J, with 5 bases between the two ends. The CDR3 is 12 amino acids. CDR3 DNA sequence: TGTGCCAGCAGGACGGGCACAGATACGCAGTATTTT. Translated: CASRTGTDTQYF.

The table lists this clonotype with many counts. The J gene is TRBJ1-2, the V gene TRBV4-3, with no clear D. CDR1 LGHNA and CDR2 YSLEER come from the germline V gene. Trimming shortened V by 4 bases and J by 7 bases, and 13 bases separated the two germline ends. The CDR3 runs 13 residues. DNA of the CDR3: TGCGCCAGCAGCCCCCCACCGGGAGGTGGCTACACCTTC. Residues: CASSPPPGGGYTF.

J is TRBJ2-5 and V is TRBV4-1; 16 nucleotides line up with TRBD2. Germline values: CDR1 MGHRA, CDR2 YSYEKL. This CDR3 spans 19 amino acids. Trimming took 1 base from V and 5 from J; bases not matched to a gene: 10. CDR3 DNA sequence: TGCGCCAGCAGCCAAGGGAGGGCCGGGACTAGCGGGGGGGCGGAGACCCAGTACTTC. It encodes CASSQGRAGTSGGAETQYF.